The source of this T cell receptor beta chain is a study of blood T cells in healthy people across ages. With a J-beta primer mix and a sample-barcoded 5' primer, a second PCR ran roughly 6 to 11 cycles. Each CDR3 protein is one row after TCRdb ran MiXCR on the 5' RACE reads. There are approximately 780,000 distinct CDR3 sequences in the sample; roughly 24% occur only once, and about 2.9% lies in the top ten. These data were also filed under a second study, of T cells of mothers and their children.

This clonotype was sampled from a boy aged 10-17 years in good health. Sequences were obtained from blood.

CDR3 coding DNA: TGCAGTGCTCTCGGGGTAACCGAGCATGGCTACACCTTC. It yields the protein CSALGVTEHGYTF. J is TRBJ1-2 and V is TRBV20-1, with no clear D. The V and J ends lost 5 bases and 6 bases respectively, with 16 bases between them. CDR1 DFQATT and CDR2 SNEGSKA come from the germline V gene (reference sequence). There are 13 residues in the CDR3.